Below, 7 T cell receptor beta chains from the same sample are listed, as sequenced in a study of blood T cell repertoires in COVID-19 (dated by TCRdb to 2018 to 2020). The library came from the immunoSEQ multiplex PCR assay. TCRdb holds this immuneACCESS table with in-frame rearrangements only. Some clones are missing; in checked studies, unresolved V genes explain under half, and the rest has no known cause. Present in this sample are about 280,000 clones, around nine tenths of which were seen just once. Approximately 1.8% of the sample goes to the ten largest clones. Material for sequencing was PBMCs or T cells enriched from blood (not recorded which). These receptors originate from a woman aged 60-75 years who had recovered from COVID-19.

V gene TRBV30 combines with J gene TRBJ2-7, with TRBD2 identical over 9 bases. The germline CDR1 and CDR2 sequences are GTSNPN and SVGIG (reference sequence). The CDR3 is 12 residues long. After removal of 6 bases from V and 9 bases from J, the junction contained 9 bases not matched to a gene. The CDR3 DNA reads TGTGCCTGCGGCGGGGGGGCGCCGGGGCAGTACTTC. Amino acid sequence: CACGGGAPGQYF.

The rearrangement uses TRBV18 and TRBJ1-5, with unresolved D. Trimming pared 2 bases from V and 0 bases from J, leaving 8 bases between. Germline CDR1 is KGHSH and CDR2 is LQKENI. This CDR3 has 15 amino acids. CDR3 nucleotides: TGTGCCAGCTCACCAAGCGCGTATAGCAATCAGCCCCAGCATTTT. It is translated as CASSPSAYSNQPQHF. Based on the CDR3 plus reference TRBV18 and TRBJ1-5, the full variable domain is NAGVMQNPRHLVRRRGQEARLRCSPMKGHSHVYWYRQLPEEGLKFMVYLQKENIIDESGMPKERFSAEFPKEGPSILRIQQVVRGDSAAYFCASSPSAYSNQPQHFGDGTRLSIL.

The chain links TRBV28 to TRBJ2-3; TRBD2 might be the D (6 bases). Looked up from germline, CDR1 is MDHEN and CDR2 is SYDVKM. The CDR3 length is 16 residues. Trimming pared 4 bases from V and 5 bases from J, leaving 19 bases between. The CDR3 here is CASSYRLGGGVDTQYF. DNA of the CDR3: TGTGCCAGCAGTTACCGACTAGGTGGGGGTGTAGATACGCAGTATTTT.

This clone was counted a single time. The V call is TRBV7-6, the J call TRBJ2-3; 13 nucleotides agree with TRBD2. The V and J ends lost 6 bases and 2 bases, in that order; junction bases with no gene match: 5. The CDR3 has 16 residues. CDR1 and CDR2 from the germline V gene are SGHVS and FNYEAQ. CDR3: CASRFTSGGATDTQYF. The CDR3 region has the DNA TGTGCCAGCAGATTTACTAGCGGGGGGGCCACAGATACGCAGTATTTT. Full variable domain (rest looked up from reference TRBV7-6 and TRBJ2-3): GAGVSQSPRYKVTKRGQDVALRCDPISGHVSLYWYRQALGQGPEFLTYFNYEAQQDKSGLPNDRFSAERPEGSISTLTIQRTEQRDSAMYRCASRFTSGGATDTQYFGPGTRLTVL.

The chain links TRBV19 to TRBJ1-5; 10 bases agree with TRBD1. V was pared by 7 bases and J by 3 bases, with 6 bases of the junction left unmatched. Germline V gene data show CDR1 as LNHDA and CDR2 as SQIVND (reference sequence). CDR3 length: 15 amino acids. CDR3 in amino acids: CASTSGTGVNQPQHF. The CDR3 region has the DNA TGTGCCAGTACCTCCGGGACAGGGGTCAATCAGCCCCAGCATTTT.

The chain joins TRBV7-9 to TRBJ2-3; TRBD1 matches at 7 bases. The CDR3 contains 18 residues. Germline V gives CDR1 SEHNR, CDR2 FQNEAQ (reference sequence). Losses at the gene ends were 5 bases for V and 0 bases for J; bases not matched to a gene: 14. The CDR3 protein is CASSPRQGYSPSTDTQYF. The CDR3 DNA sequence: TGTGCCAGCAGCCCAAGACAGGGTTATTCACCGAGCACAGATACGCAGTATTTT.

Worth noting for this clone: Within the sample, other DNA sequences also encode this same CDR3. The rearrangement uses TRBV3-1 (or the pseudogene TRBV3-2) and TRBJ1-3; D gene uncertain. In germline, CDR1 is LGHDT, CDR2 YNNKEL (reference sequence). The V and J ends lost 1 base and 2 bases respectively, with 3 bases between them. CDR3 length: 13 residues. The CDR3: CASSQVTGNTIYF. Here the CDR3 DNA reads TGTGCCAGCAGCCAAGTCACTGGAAACACCATATATTTT.